This T cell receptor beta chain was captured in a study of blood T cells in healthy people across ages. V was cut by 0 bases and J by 4 bases, with 14 bases left in between. Looked up from germline, CDR1 is SGHRS and CDR2 is YFSETQ. There are 15 residues in the CDR3. Sample-barcoded 5' priming and a J-beta primer mix drove a second PCR of 7 to 11 cycles. TCRdb redid the calling of the 5' RACE reads with MiXCR, one entry per CDR3 protein. The sample contains more than 1,400,000 distinct CDR3 sequences, around 39% of which appear only once. This chain connects TRBV5-1 to TRBJ2-7, with a weak D call TRBD2 (6 bases). Material for sequencing was blood. This TCR came from a woman between 18 and 30 years old in good health. CDR3 DNA sequence: TGCGCCAGCAGCTTGGTTGGGGAGGATGGGTACGAGCAGTACTTC. Its translation is CASSLVGEDGYEQYF.